The source of this T cell receptor beta chain is a study of T-cell memory formation after mild COVID-19. Across the study: In these data, TCR clusters were largely donor specific.

Per germline, CDR1 SGHVS and CDR2 FNYEAQ. V lost 5 bases to trimming and J lost 6 bases, with 21 bases between them. The CDR3 length is 16 residues. TCRdb processed the 5' RACE reads anew with MiXCR; each CDR3 protein has one entry. The top ten hold 21% of the sample, which has about 320,000 distinct CDR3 sequences, 14% seen once. Material: PBMCs or a T cell subset sorted from them (not recorded which). V is TRBV7-6 and J is TRBJ2-3, with D hard to call. The receptor comes from a young man who had mild COVID-19 (a few samples of this study predate the infection). Cell type and time point are not known. The CDR3 reads CASSQNGWVSADTQYF. The CDR3 DNA reads as TGTGCCAGCAGCCAGAACGGGTGGGTCAGCGCGGATACGCAGTATTTT.